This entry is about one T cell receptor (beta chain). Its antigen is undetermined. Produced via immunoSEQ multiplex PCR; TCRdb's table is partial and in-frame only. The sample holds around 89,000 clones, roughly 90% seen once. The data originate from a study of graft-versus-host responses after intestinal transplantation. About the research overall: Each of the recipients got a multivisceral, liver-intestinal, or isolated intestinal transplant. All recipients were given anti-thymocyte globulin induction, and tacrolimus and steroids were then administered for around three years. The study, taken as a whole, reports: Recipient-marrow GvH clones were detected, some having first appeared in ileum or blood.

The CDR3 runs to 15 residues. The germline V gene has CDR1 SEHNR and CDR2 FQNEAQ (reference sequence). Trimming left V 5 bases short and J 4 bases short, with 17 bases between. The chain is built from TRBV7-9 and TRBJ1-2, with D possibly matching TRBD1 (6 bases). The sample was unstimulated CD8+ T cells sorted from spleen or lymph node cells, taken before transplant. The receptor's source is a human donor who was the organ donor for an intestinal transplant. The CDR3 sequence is CASSRPSQGFYGYTF. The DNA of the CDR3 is TGTGCCAGCAGCCGGCCCTCACAGGGATTCTATGGCTACACCTTC.